The rows below give T cell receptor beta chains drawn from one sample of a study of blood T cells in healthy people across ages. TCRdb re-called the 5' RACE reads through MiXCR, storing one row per CDR3 protein. Here the sample spans about 1.4 million distinct CDR3 sequences, roughly 64% being singletons. Input material: blood. Every receptor here comes from a man between 18 and 29 years old in good health. The CDR3 runs from the conserved cysteine through the conserved F or W. The order of the fields is clone size, D gene, V gene, J gene, CDR3 protein, CDR3 DNA. D genes are given only for firm matches. The size field is filled for only some rows; it gives once, few, many or a size class.

clone_size: .
d_call: .
v_call: TRBV4-1
j_call: TRBJ2-3
cdr3_aa: CASSTQLSDTQYF
cdr3_nt: TGCGCCAGCAGCACCCAGCTTTCGGATACGCAGTATTTT

clone_size: many
d_call: .
v_call: TRBV12-3/TRBV12-4
j_call: TRBJ2-5
cdr3_aa: CASSFNGETQYF
cdr3_nt: TGTGCCAGCAGTTTTAACGGAGAGACCCAGTACTTC

clone_size: .
d_call: TRBD2
v_call: TRBV13
j_call: TRBJ2-5
cdr3_aa: CASSPGLAGRQETQYF
cdr3_nt: TGTGCCAGCAGCCCCGGACTAGCGGGGAGACAAGAGACCCAGTACTTC

clone_size: .
d_call: TRBD2
v_call: TRBV20-1
j_call: TRBJ2-1
cdr3_aa: CSADGGGSYNEQFF
cdr3_nt: TGCAGTGCGGACGGAGGCGGGAGTTACAATGAGCAGTTCTTC

clone_size: .
d_call: .
v_call: TRBV12-3/TRBV12-4
j_call: TRBJ1-2
cdr3_aa: CATTGVPNYGYTF
cdr3_nt: TGTGCCACCACAGGAGTCCCTAACTATGGCTACACCTTC

clone_size: few
d_call: .
v_call: TRBV4-1
j_call: TRBJ2-7
cdr3_aa: CASSQVSGGPGEQYF
cdr3_nt: TGCGCCAGCAGCCAAGTCTCTGGCGGCCCTGGCGAGCAGTACTTC

clone_size: .
d_call: .
v_call: TRBV12-3/TRBV12-4
j_call: TRBJ1-5
cdr3_aa: CASSLNIGQPQHF
cdr3_nt: TGTGCCAGCAGCCTCAATATAGGGCAGCCCCAGCATTTT

clone_size: .
d_call: .
v_call: TRBV20-1
j_call: TRBJ1-2
cdr3_aa: CSAIGGPWYGYTF
cdr3_nt: TGCAGTGCCATAGGGGGTCCCTGGTATGGCTACACCTTC

clone_size: .
d_call: TRBD1
v_call: TRBV5-1
j_call: TRBJ1-4
cdr3_aa: CASSHGTGDQTNEKLFF
cdr3_nt: TGCGCCAGCAGCCACGGGACAGGGGATCAAACTAATGAAAAACTGTTTTTT

clone_size: few
d_call: .
v_call: TRBV27
j_call: TRBJ2-7
cdr3_aa: CASGAPEIPYEQYF
cdr3_nt: TGTGCCAGCGGGGCCCCCGAGATCCCCTACGAGCAGTACTTC

clone_size: .
d_call: .
v_call: TRBV6-2/TRBV6-3
j_call: TRBJ2-2
cdr3_aa: CASSYEGAGELFF
cdr3_nt: TGTGCCAGCAGTTATGAGGGAGCCGGGGAGCTGTTTTTT

clone_size: .
d_call: .
v_call: TRBV7-9
j_call: TRBJ2-3
cdr3_aa: CASSQKTSVGASTDTQYF
cdr3_nt: TGTGCCAGCAGCCAAAAGACTAGTGTTGGAGCAAGCACAGATACGCAGTATTTT

clone_size: .
d_call: .
v_call: TRBV25-1
j_call: TRBJ1-1
cdr3_aa: CASSQQRTAFF
cdr3_nt: TGTGCCAGCAGCCAGCAGAGGACGGCTTTCTTT

clone_size: few
d_call: .
v_call: TRBV20-1
j_call: TRBJ2-1
cdr3_aa: CSARDPGRQTYNEQFF
cdr3_nt: TGCAGTGCTAGAGACCCGGGACGTCAGACCTACAATGAGCAGTTCTTC

clone_size: few
d_call: .
v_call: TRBV11-2
j_call: TRBJ2-3
cdr3_aa: CASSNRVGGTDTQYF
cdr3_nt: TGTGCCAGCAGCAACAGGGTTGGGGGCACAGATACGCAGTATTTT

clone_size: .
d_call: TRBD1
v_call: TRBV4-1
j_call: TRBJ2-7
cdr3_aa: CASSYRDRIYEQYF
cdr3_nt: TGCGCCAGCAGCTACCGGGACAGGATCTACGAGCAGTACTTC

clone_size: few
d_call: .
v_call: TRBV7-2
j_call: TRBJ2-3
cdr3_aa: CASRLQGTGTDTQYF
cdr3_nt: TGTGCCAGCAGACTCCAGGGGACCGGCACAGATACGCAGTATTTT

clone_size: .
d_call: TRBD1
v_call: TRBV5-6
j_call: TRBJ1-1
cdr3_aa: CASSIQYRGGVAFF
cdr3_nt: TGTGCCAGCAGCATACAGTACAGGGGAGGAGTAGCTTTCTTT

clone_size: once
d_call: TRBD2
v_call: TRBV27
j_call: TRBJ2-1
cdr3_aa: CASSSPRTSGAYNEQFF
cdr3_nt: TGTGCCAGCAGTTCCCCCCGGACTAGCGGGGCTTACAATGAGCAGTTCTTC

clone_size: many
d_call: .
v_call: TRBV11-2
j_call: TRBJ2-3
cdr3_aa: CASSLGLAQYF
cdr3_nt: TGTGCCAGCAGCTTAGGGTTGGCGCAGTATTTT

clone_size: few
d_call: .
v_call: TRBV20-1
j_call: TRBJ2-7
cdr3_aa: CSVKEYEQYF
cdr3_nt: TGCAGTGTAAAAGAGTACGAGCAGTACTTC

clone_size: .
d_call: .
v_call: TRBV3-1
j_call: TRBJ2-7
cdr3_aa: CASSQSVSPYEQYF
cdr3_nt: TGTGCCAGCAGCCAATCGGTTAGCCCCTACGAGCAGTACTTC

clone_size: once
d_call: .
v_call: TRBV18
j_call: TRBJ1-2
cdr3_aa: CASSYDIETGSYGYTF
cdr3_nt: TGTGCCAGCTCGTACGATATTGAGACGGGAAGCTATGGCTACACCTTC

clone_size: .
d_call: .
v_call: TRBV7-2
j_call: TRBJ1-2
cdr3_aa: CASSLDQGDYGYTF
cdr3_nt: TGTGCCAGCAGCTTAGACCAGGGAGATTATGGCTACACCTTC

clone_size: .
d_call: .
v_call: TRBV18
j_call: TRBJ2-5
cdr3_aa: CASSPIVGTHQETQYF
cdr3_nt: TGTGCCAGCTCACCAATTGTAGGCACTCATCAAGAGACCCAGTACTTC

clone_size: .
d_call: .
v_call: TRBV7-9
j_call: TRBJ2-5
cdr3_aa: CASSLVAEMETQYF
cdr3_nt: TGTGCCAGCAGCTTAGTCGCCGAAATGGAGACCCAGTACTTC

clone_size: few
d_call: TRBD2
v_call: TRBV6-6
j_call: TRBJ2-1
cdr3_aa: CASSSTAGTSDGNEQFF
cdr3_nt: TGTGCCAGCAGTTCCACCGCCGGGACTAGCGATGGCAATGAGCAGTTCTTC

clone_size: few
d_call: TRBD1
v_call: TRBV9
j_call: TRBJ2-1
cdr3_aa: CASSVGGTGFDEQFF
cdr3_nt: TGTGCCAGCAGCGTAGGCGGGACAGGGTTCGATGAGCAGTTCTTC

clone_size: .
d_call: .
v_call: TRBV29-1
j_call: TRBJ2-5
cdr3_aa: CSVDTPGLLVETQYF
cdr3_nt: TGCAGCGTTGATACCCCGGGACTGCTCGTCGAGACCCAGTACTTC

clone_size: .
d_call: .
v_call: TRBV2
j_call: TRBJ2-5
cdr3_aa: CASSQTRTETQYF
cdr3_nt: TGTGCCAGCAGTCAAACTAGAACAGAGACCCAGTACTTC

clone_size: once
d_call: TRBD1
v_call: TRBV7-6
j_call: TRBJ2-7
cdr3_aa: CASSTGQGALEQYF
cdr3_nt: TGTGCCAGCAGCACTGGACAGGGAGCCCTCGAGCAGTACTTC

clone_size: .
d_call: TRBD2
v_call: TRBV13
j_call: TRBJ2-3
cdr3_aa: CASSSPLAGLTDTQYF
cdr3_nt: TGTGCCAGCAGCTCGCCGCTAGCGGGCCTCACAGATACGCAGTATTTT

clone_size: .
d_call: .
v_call: TRBV20-1
j_call: TRBJ1-2
cdr3_aa: CSAPKTIGYGYTF
cdr3_nt: TGCAGTGCCCCCAAAACCATAGGCTATGGCTACACCTTC

clone_size: .
d_call: .
v_call: TRBV4-1
j_call: TRBJ1-1
cdr3_aa: CASRNRVENTEAFF
cdr3_nt: TGCGCCAGCAGGAACAGGGTTGAGAACACTGAAGCTTTCTTT

clone_size: .
d_call: TRBD1
v_call: TRBV27
j_call: TRBJ1-2
cdr3_aa: CASSLATGGNGYTF
cdr3_nt: TGTGCCAGCAGTTTGGCGACAGGGGGCAATGGCTACACCTTC